These 8 T cell receptor beta chains came from one sample sequenced in a study of blood T cell repertoires in COVID-19. The repertoire was sequenced with immunoSEQ multiplex PCR; TCRdb's copy has only in-frame clones and lacks some. The data show 60,000 or so clones, 75% to 90% seen once. The source material was peripheral blood. The receptors were sampled from a human donor with acute or convalescent COVID-19. The donor label of this sample is uncertain.

The chain links TRBV18 to TRBJ1-2; no clear D gene. The V gene's germline CDR1 is KGHSH and CDR2 LQKENI. This CDR3 is 13 amino acids long. V lost 2 bases, J lost 2 bases, and 6 bases lay in between. The CDR3 DNA sequence: TGTGCCAGCTCACCAGAGGTCAACTATGGCTACACCTTC. Its translation is CASSPEVNYGYTF.

V and J are TRBV5-1 and TRBJ2-2; 15 positions agree with TRBD2. The V gene end was trimmed by 4 bases and the J gene end by 7 bases; junction bases not matched to a gene: 11. Germline assignment: CDR1 SGHRS and CDR2 YFSETQ. This CDR3 has 18 amino acids. The CDR3 DNA reads TGCGCCAGCAGCCCCTGGACTAGCGGGAGGGCCGCGGACGGGGAGCTGTTTTTT. Its protein is CASSPWTSGRAADGELFF.

The chain links TRBV29-1 to TRBJ2-5; D is ambiguous. V dropped 4 bases and J dropped 1 base, with 7 bases sitting between them. Germline loops: CDR1 SQVTM, CDR2 ANQGSEA. The CDR3 has 12 amino acids. CDR3 coding DNA: TGCAGCGTTGGAAGGAGCCAAGAGACCCAGTACTTC. Protein: CSVGRSQETQYF.

The chain carries TRBV11-2 and TRBJ1-1; a possible D gene is TRBD1 (5 bases). V lost 0 bases and J 6 bases, leaving 14 bases between the germline ends. CDR3 length: 15 amino acids. The V gene's germline CDR1 is SGHAT and CDR2 FQNNGV. CDR3 sequence reads: CASSLDQWGRPEAFF. CDR3 DNA: TGTGCCAGCAGCTTAGATCAGTGGGGGAGGCCTGAAGCTTTCTTT.

This chain connects TRBV30 to TRBJ2-3; 8 nucleotides align to TRBD1. The V segment lost 3 bases and the J segment 2 bases; nucleotides outside the gene matches: 10. Germline values: CDR1 GTSNPN, CDR2 SVGIG (reference sequence). The CDR3 has 16 amino acids. CDR3 sequence: CAWRLTGDVYTDTQYF. The DNA for the CDR3 is TGTGCCTGGAGGTTGACAGGGGACGTATACACAGATACGCAGTATTTT.

The chain employs TRBV7-9 and TRBJ2-2, with TRBD1 matching 7 bases. The germline gives CDR1 SEHNR, CDR2 FQNEAQ (reference sequence). V lost 5 bases, J lost 7 bases, and 7 bases stayed unmatched. The CDR3 extends over 14 amino acids. CDR3: CASSHKGAGGELFF. As DNA, the CDR3 is TGTGCCAGCAGCCACAAGGGGGCTGGCGGGGAGCTGTTTTTT.

The chain carries TRBV19 and TRBJ2-4; 8 bases fit TRBD2. With 0 bases clipped from V and 7 bases from J, the junction kept 11 bases outside the gene matches. CDR1 and CDR2 from the germline V gene are LNHDA and SQIVND (reference sequence). This CDR3 comprises 17 residues. The chain's CDR3 is CASSIDYSSGGRNIQYF. The CDR3 DNA is TGTGCCAGTAGTATAGATTATTCCAGCGGGGGAAGGAACATTCAGTACTTC.

This chain links TRBV28 with TRBJ1-3, with D unresolved. The CDR3 has 15 amino acids. The V end was cut by 1 base, the J end by 2 bases, with 9 bases between. Germline V lookup: CDR1 MDHEN, CDR2 SYDVKM. CDR3 DNA: TGTGCCAGCAGTTTATTCGCCCAGACTGGAAACACCATATATTTT. This codes for CASSLFAQTGNTIYF. Based on the CDR3 plus reference TRBV28 and TRBJ1-3, the full variable domain is DVKVTQSSRYLVKRTGEKVFLECVQDMDHENMFWYRQDPGLGLRLIYFSYDVKMKEKGDIPEGYSVSREKKERFSLILESASTNQTSMYLCASSLFAQTGNTIYFGEGSWLTVV.